These 30 T cell receptor beta chains came from one sample sequenced in a study of cytomegalovirus exposure and HLA in healthy donors. A multiplex PCR was run with 60 Vbeta primers and 13 Jbeta primers. The repertoire was sequenced with immunoSEQ multiplex PCR; TCRdb's copy has only in-frame clones and lacks some. The data show 110,000 to 150,000 clones, with about 80% seen just once and about 4.7% held by the top ten. The specimen was PBMCs. These receptors all come from a male donor in good health and CMV-seronegative.

Turning to this clone: At one of its ends the junction is not consistent with the germline gene, which may arise from a read error. CDR3 amino acids: CASSGTLLIVNF. The CDR3 coding sequence is TGTGCCAGCAGCGGAACTCTCCTTATAGTTAATTTC. This rearrangement joins TRBV9 to TRBJ1-2, with D unclear. Germline V gives CDR1 SGDLS, CDR2 YYNGEE. The CDR3 is made up of 12 amino acids.

The chain has TRBV30 and TRBJ1-2; D not certain. The CDR3 length is 12 residues. Trimming took off 8 bases at V and 0 bases at J, with 10 bases between the two ends. CDR1 is GTSNPN and CDR2 is SVGIG in the germline V gene (reference sequence). In DNA, the CDR3 is TGTGCCGCACTAAAGGCTAACTATGGCTACACCTTC. It encodes CAALKANYGYTF.

The V and J genes are TRBV14 and TRBJ2-7, with 8 bases matching TRBD2. The CDR3 covers 15 residues. Germline V gene data show CDR1 as SGHDN and CDR2 as FVKESK. Trimming cost V 0 bases and J 3 bases; bases outside gene matches: 4. The CDR3 spells CASSQESGGFYEQYF. The DNA for the CDR3 is TGTGCCAGCAGCCAAGAGAGCGGGGGATTCTACGAGCAGTACTTC.

In DNA form, the CDR3 reads TGCAGCGCCATACGGAGGAACACTGAAGCTTTCTTT. Translation: CSAIRRNTEAFF. V and J are TRBV29-1 and TRBJ1-1; D is unclear. V was cut by 7 bases and J by 1 base, with 10 bases left in between. CDR1 and CDR2 (germline): SQVTM, ANQGSEA. The CDR3 is 12 residues long.

The chain links TRBV19 to TRBJ1-2, with D maybe TRBD1 (6 bases). The CDR3 length is 14 residues. Trimming stripped 3 bases from V and 0 bases from J, with 8 bases between. Per germline, CDR1 LNHDA and CDR2 SQIVND (reference sequence). CDR3: CASSIRGSNYGYTF. The CDR3, as DNA: TGTGCCAGTAGTATCAGGGGATCTAACTATGGCTACACCTTC. Full variable domain (missing parts from reference TRBV19 and TRBJ1-2): DGGITQSPKYLFRKEGQNVTLSCEQNLNHDAMYWYRQDPGQGLRLIYYSQIVNDFQKGDIAEGYSVSREKKESFPLTVTSAQKNPTAFYLCASSIRGSNYGYTFGSGTRLTVV.

V gene TRBV6-1 combines with J gene TRBJ1-2; 7 bases fit TRBD1. The CDR3 has 15 amino acids. Trimming cost V 1 base and J 4 bases; bases outside gene matches: 6. Germline lookup yields CDR1 MNHNS and CDR2 SASEGT. CDR3 nucleotides: TGTGCCAGCAGTGAAGGGGACAGCCTCTCCTATGGCTACACCTTC. This sequence encodes CASSEGDSLSYGYTF.

The chain recombines TRBV27 with TRBJ1-5; 8 bases line up with TRBD1. Per the germline V gene, CDR1 is MNHEY and CDR2 is SMNVEV (reference sequence). V trimming: 6 bases; J trimming: 5 bases; junction bases outside the gene matches: 6. CDR3 size: 14 residues. The CDR3 loop is CASRVGQGHQPQHF. In nucleotides, the CDR3 is TGTGCCAGCAGGGTCGGACAGGGACATCAGCCCCAGCATTTT.

This chain connects TRBV6-6 to TRBJ1-2; D gene ambiguous. V was cut by 3 bases and J by 7 bases, with 15 bases left in between. The germline V gene encodes CDR1 MNHNY and CDR2 SVGAGI (reference sequence). CDR3 size: 14 residues. CDR3 in amino acids: CASSYGEGNGGYTF. The CDR3 bases are TGTGCCAGCAGTTATGGCGAGGGTAATGGTGGCTACACCTTC.

The chain combines TRBV27 with TRBJ1-1; TRBD1 might be the D (6 bases). This CDR3 region has 15 residues. Looked up from germline, CDR1 is MNHEY and CDR2 is SMNVEV (reference sequence). V was trimmed by 10 bases and J by 0 bases, leaving 18 bases between them. The CDR3 sequence: CATLRDTNMNTEAFF. CDR3 in DNA: TGTGCCACCCTACGGGACACCAACATGAACACTGAAGCTTTCTTT.

J is TRBJ1-2 and V is TRBV19; 10 bases are a match to TRBD1. This CDR3 region has 14 residues. The J segment lost 4 bases and the V segment lost 7 bases, leaving 6 bases of the junction unmatched. Germline loops: CDR1 LNHDA, CDR2 SQIVND (reference sequence). CDR3 nucleotide sequence: TGTGCCAGTACTTCGACAGGGGGCAGCTATGGCTACACCTTC. It yields the protein CASTSTGGSYGYTF.

This clone has just one count. The J gene is TRBJ2-7, the V gene TRBV11-2, with 9 bases lining up with TRBD1. CDR3 length: 15 amino acids. V shed 6 bases and J 1 base; nucleotides not matched to a gene: 7. Germline V lookup: CDR1 SGHAT, CDR2 FQNNGV. DNA for the CDR3: TGTGCCAGCAGATTCCGGGACAGGGAATCCTACGAGCAGTACTTC. This translates into CASRFRDRESYEQYF.

The rearrangement joins TRBV7-9 to TRBJ2-7; perhaps TRBD2 as D (6 bases). V dropped 5 bases and J dropped 4 bases, with 15 bases sitting between them. The length of the CDR3 is 14 residues. In germline, CDR1 is SEHNR, CDR2 FQNEAQ (reference sequence). The CDR3 nucleotides are TGTGCCAGCAGCCCGCCCGGGGGAAGGTACGAGCAGTACTTC. Encoded protein: CASSPPGGRYEQYF.

Only a few counts were recorded for this clone. The V and J genes are TRBV9 and TRBJ1-4, with D unclear. The V and J ends lost 2 bases and 2 bases respectively, with 10 bases between them. In germline, CDR1 is SGDLS, CDR2 YYNGEE. The CDR3 consists of 15 residues. The CDR3 DNA is TGTGCCAGCAGCGTCCACGGAGGCACTAATGAAAAACTGTTTTTT. Protein product: CASSVHGGTNEKLFF.

The chain is built from TRBV7-3 and TRBJ1-1; D gene uncertain. Trimming shortened V by 4 bases and J by 0 bases, and 6 bases separated the two germline ends. There are 13 residues in the CDR3. In germline, CDR1 is SGHTA, CDR2 FQGTGA. The CDR3 sequence is CASSSLMNTEAFF. For the CDR3, the DNA is TGTGCCAGCAGCTCTCTAATGAACACTGAAGCTTTCTTT.

The chain uses TRBV6-5 and TRBJ2-7, with 7 bases that match TRBD2. V dropped 0 bases and J dropped 9; count of bases not matched to a gene: 11. The CDR3 has 15 amino acids. Per germline, CDR1 MNHEY and CDR2 SVGAGI. The CDR3 bases are TGTGCCAGCAGTTACTCAAGCGGGACGCCAAGCGGGCAGTACTTC. Protein: CASSYSSGTPSGQYF.

CDR3 in amino acids: CASSKGGGEAFF. DNA of the CDR3: TGTGCCAGCAGCAAGGGGGGGGGTGAAGCTTTCTTT. This chain uses TRBV21-1 with TRBJ1-1. TRBV21-1 is a pseudogene. The CDR3 contains 12 residues.

The chain couples TRBV7-8 to TRBJ1-1; 8 bases agree with TRBD1. CDR3 size: 18 residues. Germline loops: CDR1 SGHVS, CDR2 FQNEAQ. Losses at the gene ends were 4 bases for V and 0 bases for J; bases not matched to a gene: 13. In DNA form, the CDR3 reads TGTGCCAGCAGCTCGCCTCGGGACAGGAAGTTTATGAACACTGAAGCTTTCTTT. Residues: CASSSPRDRKFMNTEAFF.

This chain links TRBV11-1 with TRBJ1-1, with 8 bases lining up with TRBD1. The CDR3 has 16 residues. Trimming at V came to 4 bases and at J to 4 bases, leaving 11 bases not matched to a gene. In germline, CDR1 is SGHAT, CDR2 FQDESV (reference sequence). CDR3 nucleotide sequence: TGTGCCAGCAGCTCCGTAGGGAACAGGGGGAGCACTGAAGCTTTCTTT. It translates to CASSSVGNRGSTEAFF. Together with reference TRBV11-1 and TRBJ1-1, the CDR3 gives the full variable domain: EAEVAQSPRYKITEKSQAVAFWCDPISGHATLYWYRQILGQGPELLVQFQDESVVDDSQLPKDRFSAERLKGVDSTLKIQPAELGDSAMYLCASSSVGNRGSTEAFFGQGTRLTVV.

In its sample, this clone was seen once. The chain employs TRBV11-2 and TRBJ1-1, with D possibly matching TRBD1 (6 bases). Germline assignment: CDR1 SGHAT and CDR2 FQNNGV. Deletions cut 2 bases from V and 5 bases from J, with 6 bases between. This CDR3 region has 12 residues. CDR3 in amino acids: CASSLRGTEAFF. CDR3 nucleotide sequence: TGTGCCAGCAGCTTAAGGGGGACTGAAGCTTTCTTT.

The rearrangement links TRBV19 to TRBJ2-7, with D possibly being TRBD2 (5 bases). V shed 5 bases and J shed 2 bases, with 19 bases lying between them. The germline CDR1 and CDR2 sequences are LNHDA and SQIVND (reference sequence). CDR3 length: 16 amino acids. The CDR3 region is CASSLGVSRIPYEQYF. The CDR3 DNA reads TGTGCCAGTAGTCTGGGAGTATCCCGGATTCCCTACGAGCAGTACTTC.

The chain employs TRBV10-1 and TRBJ2-2; perhaps TRBD1 as D (6 bases). Germline CDR1 reads WNHNN; CDR2 reads SYGVQD (reference sequence). Trimming left V 6 bases short and J 4 bases short, with 12 bases between. This CDR3 has 14 amino acids. The chain's CDR3 is CASRDSWSTGELFF. The DNA for the CDR3 is TGCGCCAGCAGGGACAGTTGGTCCACCGGGGAGCTGTTTTTT.

The V gene is TRBV7-9, the J gene TRBJ2-3, with 7 bases fitting TRBD2. There are 16 residues in the CDR3. Per germline, CDR1 SEHNR and CDR2 FQNEAQ (reference sequence). V lost 5 bases to trimming and J lost 2 bases; unmatched junction nucleotides: 10. The CDR3 protein is CASSPGLVPSTDTQYF. CDR3 bases: TGTGCCAGCAGCCCTGGACTAGTCCCGTCCACAGATACGCAGTATTTT.

The chain is built from TRBV27 and TRBJ2-3; no firm D call. The CDR3 contains 13 residues. The germline V and J ends were trimmed by 10 bases and 5 bases, with 16 bases remaining between them. CDR1 and CDR2 from the germline V gene are MNHEY and SMNVEV (reference sequence). DNA for the CDR3: TGTGCCACCTCCTCCGACACTCTAGATACGCAGTATTTT. Translation gives CATSSDTLDTQYF.

The chain couples TRBV7-6 to TRBJ2-1; no reliable D call. Trimming shortened V by 5 bases and J by 8 bases, and 10 bases separated the two germline ends. The CDR3 consists of 12 residues. The germline V gene has CDR1 SGHVS and CDR2 FNYEAQ. The chain's CDR3 is CASSGVKDEQFF. DNA for the CDR3: TGTGCCAGCAGCGGAGTTAAAGATGAGCAGTTCTTC.

CDR3 bases: TGTGCCAGCAGCTTCCGGGAGACCCAGTACTTC. Translating gives CASSFRETQYF. The V gene is TRBV7-9, the J gene TRBJ2-5; D is unclear. With 3 bases removed from V and 5 bases from J, the gap between germline ends came to 4 bases. Germline CDR1 is SEHNR and CDR2 is FQNEAQ (reference sequence). The CDR3 sequence is 11 residues long.

The chain carries TRBV5-1 and TRBJ2-3, with 8 bases matching TRBD1. V was pared by 4 bases and J by 6 bases, with 13 bases of the junction left unmatched. The CDR3 loop spans 16 amino acids. CDR1 SGHRS and CDR2 YFSETQ come from the germline V gene. The CDR3 DNA is TGCGCCAGCAGCAGCCTCGGGACAGGACTAAAGGATACGCAGTATTTT. This translates into CASSSLGTGLKDTQYF. Together with reference TRBV5-1 and TRBJ2-3, the CDR3 gives the full variable domain: KAGVTQTPRYLIKTRGQQVTLSCSPISGHRSVSWYQQTPGQGLQFLFEYFSETQRNKGNFPGRFSGRQFSNSRSEMNVSTLELGDSALYLCASSSLGTGLKDTQYFGPGTRLTVL.

The chain uses TRBV29-1 and TRBJ1-4, with TRBD1 identical over 7 bases. V lost 7 bases to trimming and J lost 7 bases; unmatched junction nucleotides: 9. The CDR3 has 13 residues. Germline CDR1 is SQVTM and CDR2 is ANQGSEA. The CDR3: CSARQGMGEKLFF. CDR3 in DNA: TGCAGCGCTCGACAGGGTATGGGTGAAAAACTGTTTTTT.

To note about this clone: The junction departs from the called germline gene at one end, perhaps through a read error. The chain carries TRBV7-9 and TRBJ1-6; 9 positions agree with TRBD1. The CDR3 contains 14 residues. Germline V gives CDR1 SEHNR, CDR2 FQNEAQ (reference sequence). The CDR3 region is CSSSTGTGLRALHF. The CDR3 bases are TGTTCCAGCAGCACCGGGACAGGGCTACGGGCCCTCCACTTT.

This chain joins TRBV28 and TRBJ1-1; weak D call: TRBD1 (5 bases). This CDR3 spans 12 amino acids. The V gene's germline CDR1 is MDHEN and CDR2 SYDVKM. Trimming left V 3 bases short and J 6 bases short, with 8 bases between. As DNA, the CDR3 is TGTGCCAGCAGTTTCAGGGTCGCTGAAGCTTTCTTT. This gives the protein CASSFRVAEAFF.

The V call is TRBV2, the J call TRBJ2-2; D remains ambiguous. The CDR3 is 13 residues long. The germline V gene has CDR1 SNHLY and CDR2 FYNNEI. Deletions cut 6 bases from V and 7 bases from J, with 12 bases between. The CDR3 sequence is CASSPRMDGELFF. The CDR3 DNA follows: TGTGCCAGCAGCCCGAGGATGGACGGGGAGCTGTTTTTT. Together with reference TRBV2 and TRBJ2-2, the CDR3 gives the full variable domain: EPEVTQTPSHQVTQMGQEVILRCVPISNHLYFYWYRQILGQKVEFLVSFYNNEISEKSEIFDDQFSVERPDGSNFTLKIRSTKLEDSAMYFCASSPRMDGELFFGEGSRLTVL.